These 31 T cell receptor beta chains were sequenced from one sample in a study of cytomegalovirus exposure and HLA in healthy donors. Amplification used 60 Vbeta primers and 13 Jbeta primers. Assay: immunoSEQ multiplex PCR; the TCRdb copy retains only in-frame clones and omits some. The data show under 150,000 clones, 55% to 65% seen once. Sequencing used PBMCs. These receptor sequences come from a man aged 35 to 55 in good health and CMV-seropositive.

The chain joins TRBV7-2 to TRBJ2-7, with D possibly being TRBD2 (6 bases). The CDR3 extends over 13 amino acids. V lost 6 bases, J lost 3 bases, and 12 bases lay in between. Germline CDR1 reads SGHTA; CDR2 reads FQGNSA. CDR3 coding DNA: TGTGCCAGCAGACAACAAGCGGGCTACGAGCAGTACTTC. Encoded protein: CASRQQAGYEQYF.

The chain combines TRBV27 with TRBJ2-7, with 8 bases aligning to TRBD1. Trimming cost V 3 bases and J 2 bases; bases outside gene matches: 12. CDR3 length: 17 residues. Germline V gene lookup returns CDR1 MNHEY and CDR2 SMNVEV (reference sequence). The CDR3 sequence is CASSFLDLAQGAYEQYF. The DNA for the CDR3 is TGTGCCAGCAGTTTTTTGGATTTGGCACAGGGGGCCTACGAGCAGTACTTC.

The sample holds a few counts of this clone. The chain employs TRBV18 and TRBJ1-5; no clear D. The CDR3 covers 17 residues. Germline values: CDR1 KGHSH, CDR2 LQKENI. The ends were cut back, 3 bases at V and 2 bases at J, with 17 bases in the middle. The CDR3, as DNA: TGTGCCAGCTCACCGAATGGTCCCGACACGCGCAATCAGCCCCAGCATTTT. Amino acids: CASSPNGPDTRNQPQHF.

The rearrangement uses TRBV11-1 and TRBJ2-7; a weak D match, TRBD1 (6 bases). Germline V lookup: CDR1 SGHAT, CDR2 FQDESV (reference sequence). Trimming shortened V by 2 bases and J by 6 bases, and 11 bases separated the two germline ends. The CDR3 runs 13 residues. CDR3 bases: TGTGCCAGCAGCTTACTTTACAGGGCCGAGCAGTACTTC. Translation gives CASSLLYRAEQYF.

V gene TRBV7-9 combines with J gene TRBJ2-2, with D possibly matching TRBD2 (5 bases). CDR1 is SEHNR and CDR2 is FQNEAQ in the germline V gene (reference sequence). This CDR3 region has 12 residues. The ends were cut back, 3 bases at V and 6 bases at J, with 5 bases in the middle. The CDR3 bases are TGTGCCAGCAGCTTCGGGGCCGGGGAGCTGTTTTTT. It yields the protein CASSFGAGELFF.

The chain has TRBV19 and TRBJ2-7; 7 bases align to TRBD1. This CDR3 comprises 13 residues. Looked up from germline, CDR1 is LNHDA and CDR2 is SQIVND (reference sequence). V lost 9 bases and J lost 5; bases outside the gene matches: 10. The CDR3 here is CASRETGTHEQYF. In DNA form, the CDR3 reads TGTGCCAGCCGTGAGACAGGGACCCACGAGCAGTACTTC. The complete variable domain, with remaining parts taken from reference TRBV19 and TRBJ2-7, reads DGGITQSPKYLFRKEGQNVTLSCEQNLNHDAMYWYRQDPGQGLRLIYYSQIVNDFQKGDIAEGYSVSREKKESFPLTVTSAQKNPTAFYLCASRETGTHEQYFGPGTRLTVT.

This clone was seen once. The rearrangement joins TRBV7-3 to TRBJ2-1, with D tentatively TRBD1 (5 bases). The length of the CDR3 is 13 residues. V dropped 4 bases and J dropped 8 bases, with 12 bases sitting between them. CDR1 is SGHTA and CDR2 is FQGTGA in the germline V gene. CDR3 DNA sequence: TGTGCCAGCAGCTCCTCAGGGATTTATGAGCAGTTCTTC. Protein product: CASSSSGIYEQFF.

The chain recombines TRBV5-8 with TRBJ1-5, with D unclear. The CDR3 totals 15 residues. Trimming took off 0 bases at V and 9 bases at J, with 16 bases between the two ends. Germline values: CDR1 SGHTS, CDR2 YDEGEE. CDR3: CASSLEAGYSGPQHF. CDR3 coding DNA: TGTGCCAGCAGCTTGGAAGCAGGATATAGCGGGCCCCAGCATTTT.

The chain is built from TRBV7-9 and TRBJ1-1, with 7 bases matching TRBD1. V lost 3 bases and J lost 10; bases outside the gene matches: 2. The length of the CDR3 is 11 residues. Per germline, CDR1 SEHNR and CDR2 FQNEAQ (reference sequence). The DNA for the CDR3 is TGTGCCAGCAGCTTGGGACAGCCAGCTTTCTTT. It encodes CASSLGQPAFF.

The J gene is TRBJ2-2, the V gene TRBV30, with D possibly being TRBD2 (6 bases). The V gene's germline CDR1 is GTSNPN and CDR2 SVGIG (reference sequence). The CDR3 is 18 amino acids. Trimming left V 0 bases short and J 0 bases short, with 17 bases between. Here the CDR3 DNA reads TGTGCCTGGAGTGTACTGAGAAGAACTAGCCCGAACACCGGGGAGCTGTTTTTT. This codes for CAWSVLRRTSPNTGELFF.

This clone was seen a handful of times. The rearrangement uses TRBV7-9 and TRBJ1-5; TRBD1 matches at 8 bases. The trim removed 6 bases at V and 2 bases at J, leaving 9 bases unmatched. The CDR3 is 16 amino acids. Looked up from germline, CDR1 is SEHNR and CDR2 is FQNEAQ (reference sequence). Here the CDR3 DNA reads TGTGCCAGCAGTCCCGGACAGGGTTTCGGCAATCAGCCCCAGCATTTT. Encoded protein: CASSPGQGFGNQPQHF.

The genes are TRBV19 and TRBJ1-4, with 7 nucleotides matching TRBD1. After removal of 5 bases from V and 6 bases from J, the junction contained 9 bases not matched to a gene. The CDR3 consists of 15 residues. Germline V gene data show CDR1 as LNHDA and CDR2 as SQIVND (reference sequence). CDR3 loop: CASSARQGPDEKLFF. The CDR3 coding sequence is TGTGCCAGTAGTGCCCGACAGGGCCCGGATGAAAAACTGTTTTTT.

The DNA of the CDR3 is TGCGCCAGCAGTCAACTGAGGGCCTACAATGAGCAGTTCTTC. Residues: CASSQLRAYNEQFF. The rearrangement joins TRBV23-1 to TRBJ2-1, with D possibly being TRBD2 (5 bases). TRBV23-1 is treated as an ORF (open reading frame) with a function not yet certain. Trimming cost V 2 bases and J 2 bases, with 7 bases left between them. This CDR3 spans 14 amino acids.

In its sample, this clone was seen a few times. V and J are TRBV20-1 and TRBJ1-1; tentative D call: TRBD1 (5 bases). With 5 bases removed from V and 9 bases from J, the gap between germline ends came to 13 bases. Germline V gene lookup returns CDR1 DFQATT and CDR2 SNEGSKA (reference sequence). The CDR3 consists of 11 residues. The CDR3 DNA reads as TGCAGTGCTGGGAGGGGACCTAAAGCTTTCTTT. Its translation: CSAGRGPKAFF.

This chain connects TRBV4-3 to TRBJ2-3; 8 bases line up with TRBD2. J gave up 3 bases and V 1 base, and 6 bases lay outside the gene matches. The CDR3 covers 16 residues. The germline gives CDR1 LGHNA, CDR2 YSLEER. The DNA of the CDR3 is TGCGCCAGCAGCCAAGTGAGCGGGAGTAGAACAGATACGCAGTATTTT. Translating it yields CASSQVSGSRTDTQYF.

This clone was observed a few times. This chain links TRBV29-1 with TRBJ1-1; D is perhaps TRBD1 (6 bases). Per the germline V gene, CDR1 is SQVTM and CDR2 is ANQGSEA. The CDR3 has 14 residues. The V gene lost 4 bases and the J gene lost 4 bases, with 16 bases spanning the gap. The CDR3 reads CSVARGRVGTEAFF. As DNA, the CDR3 is TGCAGCGTTGCTAGGGGGAGGGTTGGCACTGAAGCTTTCTTT.

This clone was picked up one time. CDR3 DNA: TGTGCCAGCAGCTTAGATGGAGGGAGTCTAGAAGCTTTCTTT. Protein: CASSLDGGSLEAFF. V gene TRBV7-9 combines with J gene TRBJ1-1; no definite D call. The V gene lost 1 base and the J gene lost 8 bases, with 14 bases spanning the gap. The V gene's germline CDR1 is SEHNR and CDR2 FQNEAQ (reference sequence). The CDR3 length is 14 residues.

The chain links TRBV2 to TRBJ2-3, with 15 nucleotides matching TRBD2. Germline V gives CDR1 SNHLY, CDR2 FYNNEI. The CDR3 has 16 residues. J gave up 4 bases and V 8 bases, and 7 bases lay outside the gene matches. Here the CDR3 DNA reads TGTGCCAGCCGTAGGACTAGCGGGGGGGTTCCAGATACGCAGTATTTT. It yields the protein CASRRTSGGVPDTQYF. Full variable domain (missing parts from reference TRBV2 and TRBJ2-3): EPEVTQTPSHQVTQMGQEVILRCVPISNHLYFYWYRQILGQKVEFLVSFYNNEISEKSEIFDDQFSVERPDGSNFTLKIRSTKLEDSAMYFCASRRTSGGVPDTQYFGPGTRLTVL.

This sequence joins TRBV7-8 and TRBJ1-4; D may be TRBD1 (5 bases). The CDR3 is 16 amino acids. The germline CDR1 and CDR2 sequences are SGHVS and FQNEAQ. Trimming pared 0 bases from V and 7 bases from J, leaving 15 bases between. In DNA, the CDR3 is TGTGCCAGCAGCTTAGCGCCCCTCAGTAGGGGTGAAAAACTGTTTTTT. Encoded protein: CASSLAPLSRGEKLFF.

In the case of this clone: One end of the junction does not line up with germline, which may come from a read error. The V gene is TRBV7-2, the J gene TRBJ2-7; tentatively, D is TRBD2 (5 bases). The CDR3 has 13 amino acids. Germline V lookup: CDR1 SGHTA, CDR2 FQGNSA. The CDR3 protein is CASSLGASYEQWF. As DNA, the CDR3 is TGTGCCAGCAGCTTGGGAGCCTCCTACGAGCAGTGGTTC.

This clone was counted between two and nine times. The chain has TRBV6-1 and TRBJ1-3; D gene ambiguous. The ends were cut back, 4 bases at V and 0 bases at J, with 13 bases in the middle. The CDR3 contains 16 residues. Germline lookup yields CDR1 MNHNS and CDR2 SASEGT. CDR3 DNA: TGTGCCAGCAGTGTAGAGAGGCTGAGCTCTGGAAACACCATATATTTT. Its protein is CASSVERLSSGNTIYF.

This clone occurred a few times. V gene TRBV29-1 combines with J gene TRBJ2-1; 13 nucleotides line up with TRBD2. The V gene's germline CDR1 is SQVTM and CDR2 ANQGSEA. Trimming at V came to 8 bases and at J to 2 bases, leaving 18 bases not matched to a gene. CDR3 length: 19 amino acids. The CDR3 DNA follows: TGCAGCATCCTACCCACTTGGACTAGCGGGGGCCCCCCCTACAATGAGCAGTTCTTC. It encodes CSILPTWTSGGPPYNEQFF.

This clone has a single count. The rearrangement joins TRBV2 to TRBJ2-3; TRBD1 agrees at 11 bases. This CDR3 has 15 amino acids. Germline CDR1 SNHLY, CDR2 FYNNEI. The J segment lost 2 bases and the V segment lost 8 bases, leaving 6 bases of the junction unmatched. Here the CDR3 reads CASSGQGAITDTQYF. In DNA form, the CDR3 reads TGTGCCAGCTCCGGACAGGGGGCTATCACAGATACGCAGTATTTT. The full variable domain, in which reference TRBV2 and TRBJ2-3 provide the parts outside the CDR3, is EPEVTQTPSHQVTQMGQEVILRCVPISNHLYFYWYRQILGQKVEFLVSFYNNEISEKSEIFDDQFSVERPDGSNFTLKIRSTKLEDSAMYFCASSGQGAITDTQYFGPGTRLTVL.

This clone was observed a handful of times. The junction shows a germline mismatch at one end, possibly a read error. The chain employs TRBV7-7 and TRBJ2-1; TRBD2 aligns across 8 bases. Germline CDR1 SSHAT, CDR2 FNYEAQ (reference sequence). This CDR3 has 17 amino acids. This chain's CDR3 is CASSSRLARNIYNEQFF. The CDR3 DNA follows: TGTGCTAGCAGCTCCCGACTAGCGCGAAATATCTACAATGAGCAGTTCTTC.

The genes are TRBV4-1 and TRBJ2-1; 9 bases map to TRBD1. Trimming cost V 3 bases and J 8 bases; bases outside gene matches: 11. The length of the CDR3 is 16 residues. Germline-derived CDR1 and CDR2 are MGHRA and YSYEKL. The CDR3 loop is CASSQADRGLYDEQFF. CDR3 DNA sequence: TGCGCCAGCAGCCAGGCGGACAGGGGCCTTTATGATGAGCAGTTCTTC.

The J gene is TRBJ2-7, the V gene TRBV7-2, with D possibly being TRBD2 (6 bases). The V end was cut by 1 base, the J end by 3 bases, with 10 bases between. The germline V gene encodes CDR1 SGHTA and CDR2 FQGNSA. The CDR3 runs 14 residues. CDR3: CASSLGLTSYEQYF. The CDR3 nucleotides read TGTGCCAGCAGCTTAGGATTGACTAGCTACGAGCAGTACTTC.

This chain connects TRBV28 to TRBJ2-7; possible D gene TRBD1, 5 bases. This CDR3 has 15 residues. Trimming removed 3 bases from V and 0 bases from J, with 12 bases in between. CDR1 and CDR2 (germline): MDHEN, SYDVKM. CDR3 coding DNA: TGTGCCAGCAGTTTGGCGACAGCAGGCTCCTACGAGCAGTACTTC. As protein: CASSLATAGSYEQYF.

The chain joins TRBV4-3 to TRBJ1-1; TRBD1 matches 7 bases. Trimming took 4 bases from V and 3 from J; bases not matched to a gene: 5. CDR1 is LGHNA, CDR2 YSLEER, per germline. The length of the CDR3 is 14 residues. The CDR3 protein is CASSLGDSDTEAFF. CDR3 bases: TGCGCCAGCAGCCTTGGGGACAGCGACACTGAAGCTTTCTTT.

The gene calls are TRBV2 and TRBJ2-7, with no clear D. Germline CDR1 SNHLY, CDR2 FYNNEI. The CDR3 covers 12 residues. V lost 3 bases and J 3 bases, leaving 6 bases between the germline ends. In nucleotides, the CDR3 is TGTGCCAGCAGTGATTCAGTCTACGAGCAGTACTTC. Its protein is CASSDSVYEQYF.

The rearrangement uses TRBV10-3 and TRBJ2-7; 12 nucleotides line up with TRBD2. The germline CDR1 and CDR2 sequences are ENHRY and SYGVKD. J lost 7 bases, V lost 7 bases, and 8 bases had no gene match. This CDR3 has 14 amino acids. CDR3 DNA: TGTGCCATCAAAACAACCGGGACTAGCGGGGAGCAGTACTTC. The encoded protein is CAIKTTGTSGEQYF.

The chain couples TRBV29-1 to TRBJ1-5; 11 positions match TRBD1. Germline V lookup: CDR1 SQVTM, CDR2 ANQGSEA. The V segment lost 6 bases and the J segment 6 bases; nucleotides outside the gene matches: 4. The CDR3 has 13 amino acids. The CDR3 reads CSVADRGLQPQHF. CDR3 in DNA: TGCAGCGTCGCGGACAGGGGGCTTCAGCCCCAGCATTTT.